This T cell receptor (beta chain) was documented in a study of blood T cell repertoires in COVID-19. Study-wide context: T cells, B-cell-depleted T cells, or PBMCs provided the cDNA or gDNA that served as material.

Profiled with immunoSEQ multiplex PCR; TCRdb holds only in-frame clones, not every one. Found here are over 200,000 clones, roughly 80% of them singletons; the top ten hold roughly 7.9%. The CDR3 spans 13 residues. The trim removed 7 bases at V and 7 bases at J, leaving 9 bases unmatched. This TCR was sampled from an elderly woman with acute or convalescent COVID-19. The rearrangement uses TRBV12-3 or TRBV12-4 and TRBJ1-2; TRBD1 matches 7 bases. Input material: peripheral blood. The chain's CDR3 is CASTTSGTVGYTF. Here the CDR3 DNA reads TGTGCCAGCACTACCTCCGGGACAGTTGGCTACACCTTC.